This T cell receptor (beta chain) originates from a study of early T cells in non-severe SARS-CoV-2 infection. Whole-study results and caveats: VDJdb matches were skewed toward anti-spike CD8 T cell responses.

TCRdb fed the 5' RACE reads into MiXCR, producing one record per CDR3 protein. The sample lists about 61,000 distinct CDR3 sequences; approximately 11% were seen once. This clonotype was observed a few times. Antigen specificity is unknown. Trimming took off 4 bases at V and 2 bases at J, with 12 bases between the two ends. The length of the CDR3 is 14 residues. Looked up from germline, CDR1 is LNHDA and CDR2 is SQIVND (reference sequence). This TCR derives from an adult who was a healthcare worker with PCR-confirmed SARS-CoV-2 infection or an uninfected control (not recorded which). This chain uses TRBV19 with TRBJ2-7; possibly TRBD2 for D (6 bases). The specimen sequenced was whole blood. The CDR3 loop is CASSTTRLAYEQYF. Here the CDR3 DNA reads TGTGCCAGTAGTACCACTAGACTAGCCTACGAGCAGTACTTC.